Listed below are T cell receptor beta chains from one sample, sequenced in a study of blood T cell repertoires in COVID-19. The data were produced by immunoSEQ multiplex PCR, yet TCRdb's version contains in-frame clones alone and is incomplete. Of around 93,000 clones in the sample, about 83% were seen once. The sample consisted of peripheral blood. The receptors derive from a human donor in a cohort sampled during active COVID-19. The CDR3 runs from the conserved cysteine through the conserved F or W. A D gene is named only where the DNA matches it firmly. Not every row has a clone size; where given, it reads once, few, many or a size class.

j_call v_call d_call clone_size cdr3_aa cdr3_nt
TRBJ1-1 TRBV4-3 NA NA CASSQARTVNTEAFF TGCGCCAGCAGCCAAGCCAGGACAGTGAACACTGAAGCTTTCTTT
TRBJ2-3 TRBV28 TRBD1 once CASSTGGQGIDTQYF TGTGCCAGCTCAACGGGCGGACAGGGAATTGATACGCAGTATTTT
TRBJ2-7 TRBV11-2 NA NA CASSLGIYEQYF TGTGCCAGCAGCTTAGGTATCTACGAGCAGTACTTC
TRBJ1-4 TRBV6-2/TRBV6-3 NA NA CASSSGGLLLFELFF TGTGCCAGCAGTTCCGGGGGACTCCTGCTTTTTGAACTGTTTTTT
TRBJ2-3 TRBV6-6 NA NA CASTPGVPVPDTQYF TGTGCCAGCACTCCGGGGGTCCCCGTCCCAGATACGCAGTATTTT
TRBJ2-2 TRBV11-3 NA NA CASSTDRNTGELFF TGTGCCAGCAGCACGGACAGAAACACCGGGGAGCTGTTTTTT
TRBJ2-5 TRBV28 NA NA CASSVDPRVMETQYF TGTGCCAGCAGTGTTGACCCGAGGGTTATGGAGACCCAGTACTTC
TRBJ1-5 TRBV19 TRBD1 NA CASSTGQGGYQPQHF TGTGCCAGTAGTACAGGACAGGGAGGTTATCAGCCCCAGCATTTT
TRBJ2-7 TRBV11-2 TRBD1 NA CASSGTGSYEQYF TGTGCCAGCAGCGGGACAGGGTCCTACGAGCAGTACTTC
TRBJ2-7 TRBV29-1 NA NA CSGSTGSSSYEQYF TGCAGCGGCTCAACAGGGTCCAGCTCCTACGAGCAGTACTTC
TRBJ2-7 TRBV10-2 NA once CASSGPTGGISYEQYF TGCGCCAGCAGTGGCCCCACGGGGGGCATCTCCTACGAGCAGTACTTC
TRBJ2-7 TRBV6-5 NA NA CASSWTDNSYEQYF TGTGCCAGCAGTTGGACGGACAACTCCTACGAGCAGTACTTC
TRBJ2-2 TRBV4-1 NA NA CASSQPPGTGELFF TGCGCCAGCAGCCAACCGCCGGGGACCGGGGAGCTGTTTTTT
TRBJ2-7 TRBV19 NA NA CASSIVRKEAEQYF TGTGCCAGTAGTATCGTACGGAAGGAGGCCGAGCAGTACTTC
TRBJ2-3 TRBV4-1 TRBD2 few CASSQGLAGEGTQYF TGCGCCAGCAGCCAAGGACTAGCGGGAGAAGGTACGCAGTATTTT
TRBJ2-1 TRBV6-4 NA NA CASSQDFGGEQFF TGTGCCAGCAGTCAAGACTTCGGGGGTGAGCAGTTCTTC
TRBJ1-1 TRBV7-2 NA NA CASSRVGEGTEAFF TGTGCCAGCAGCCGCGTCGGGGAGGGCACTGAAGCTTTCTTT
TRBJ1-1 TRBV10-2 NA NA CASSDRDTNTEAFF TGCGCCAGCAGTGATCGGGATACGAACACTGAAGCTTTCTTT
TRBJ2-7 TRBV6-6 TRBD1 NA CASSRRDRLNYEQYF TGTGCCAGCAGTCGACGGGACAGATTAAACTACGAGCAGTACTTC